This T cell receptor beta chain is drawn from a study of T cell changes during pregnancy in multiple sclerosis. The protocol was immunoSEQ multiplex PCR, while the TCRdb copy is restricted to in-frame clones and leaves out a portion. Of approximately 90,000 clones listed, roughly 92% are singletons. CDR3 length equals 20 residues. The V gene lost 3 bases and the J gene lost 2 bases, with 24 bases spanning the gap. Germline V gives CDR1 SGHNT, CDR2 YYREEE (reference sequence). This receptor was obtained from a female donor with multiple sclerosis, enrolled in a pregnancy study. The material was peripheral blood, obtained after pregnancy. This sequence joins TRBV5-4 and TRBJ2-6, with TRBD2 as a possible D gene (6 bases). The CDR3 DNA follows: TGTGCCAGCAGCTCCGCCGTGGGGGGATTGATTTCGGCTGGGGCCAACGTCCTGACTTTC. Translated, it gives CASSSAVGGLISAGANVLTF.